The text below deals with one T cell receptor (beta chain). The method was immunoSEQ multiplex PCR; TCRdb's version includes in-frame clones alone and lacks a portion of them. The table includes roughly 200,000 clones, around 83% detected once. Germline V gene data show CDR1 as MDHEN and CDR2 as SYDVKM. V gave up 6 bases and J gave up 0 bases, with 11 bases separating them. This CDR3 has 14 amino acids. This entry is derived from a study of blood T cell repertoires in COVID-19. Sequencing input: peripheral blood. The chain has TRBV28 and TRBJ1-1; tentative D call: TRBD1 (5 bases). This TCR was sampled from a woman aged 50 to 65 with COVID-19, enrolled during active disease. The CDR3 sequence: CASRPGNVNTEAFF. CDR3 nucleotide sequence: TGTGCCAGCAGGCCAGGGAACGTGAACACTGAAGCTTTCTTT. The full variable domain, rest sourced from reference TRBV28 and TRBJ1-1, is DVKVTQSSRYLVKRTGEKVFLECVQDMDHENMFWYRQDPGLGLRLIYFSYDVKMKEKGDIPEGYSVSREKKERFSLILESASTNQTSMYLCASRPGNVNTEAFFGQGTRLTVV.